Below, 27 T cell receptor beta chains from the same sample are listed, as sequenced in a study of technical replicates of blood from a handful of donors. The repertoire was sequenced with immunoSEQ multiplex PCR; TCRdb's copy has only in-frame clones and lacks some. The sample lists 50,000 to 70,000 clones; roughly 90% were seen once. The sequenced sample was PBMCs. These receptors all come from a human donor in good health. Some clones in this sample may be carry-over from other donors' samples.

The CDR3 DNA is TGTGCCACCAGCAGCGGGGACAATAGTAGGGATTCACCCCTCCACTTT. Protein sequence: CATSSGDNSRDSPLHF. The chain couples TRBV15 to TRBJ1-6; possible D gene TRBD1, 6 bases. Germline-derived CDR1 and CDR2 are LNHNV and YYDKDF (reference sequence). CDR3 length: 16 residues. Trimming took off 3 bases at V and 8 bases at J, with 17 bases between the two ends.

J is TRBJ2-1 and V is TRBV5-1; the match to TRBD2 covers 14 bases. Trimming took 4 bases from V and 3 from J; bases not matched to a gene: 9. Germline V gene data show CDR1 as SGHRS and CDR2 as YFSETQ. This CDR3 region has 18 residues. CDR3 region: CASSHPGTSGGLYNEQFF. The CDR3 bases are TGCGCCAGCAGCCACCCCGGGACTAGCGGGGGTCTCTACAATGAGCAGTTCTTC.

This clone is a singleton in its sample. The J gene is TRBJ1-1, the V gene TRBV7-2; 12 nucleotides agree with TRBD1. V was pared by 2 bases and J by 5 bases, with 9 bases of the junction left unmatched. Germline V lookup: CDR1 SGHTA, CDR2 FQGNSA. The CDR3 is 17 residues long. CDR3: CASSLRRGQGAGTEAFF. As DNA, the CDR3 is TGTGCCAGCAGCTTAAGGAGGGGACAGGGGGCGGGTACTGAAGCTTTCTTT.

V and J are TRBV11-1 and TRBJ2-2, with TRBD2 as a possible D gene (6 bases). In germline, CDR1 is SGHAT, CDR2 FQDESV (reference sequence). The CDR3 has 15 residues. The V and J ends lost 5 bases and 6 bases respectively, with 16 bases between them. Written as DNA, the CDR3 is TGTGCCAGCAGCCCCACTGGCGGGGCGGCCGGGGAGCTGTTTTTT. This encodes CASSPTGGAAGELFF.

The chain carries TRBV15 and TRBJ2-5, with TRBD2 matching 10 bases. This CDR3 is 16 amino acids long. Germline CDR1 LNHNV, CDR2 YYDKDF (reference sequence). Trimming at V came to 0 bases and at J to 3 bases, leaving 4 bases not matched to a gene. The CDR3 DNA is TGTGCCACCAGCAGAGATCGGCTAGCGGGAGAAGAGACCCAGTACTTC. This translates into CATSRDRLAGEETQYF.

The V gene is TRBV5-1, the J gene TRBJ1-1; 11 bases agree with TRBD1. Germline V lookup: CDR1 SGHRS, CDR2 YFSETQ. The V and J ends lost 4 bases and 4 bases, in that order; junction bases with no gene match: 9. This CDR3 comprises 16 residues. CDR3 sequence: CASSAGTGGSGTEAFF. CDR3 bases: TGCGCCAGCAGCGCGGGGACAGGGGGTTCGGGCACTGAAGCTTTCTTT. The variable domain in full, completed from reference TRBV5-1 and TRBJ1-1, reads KAGVTQTPRYLIKTRGQQVTLSCSPISGHRSVSWYQQTPGQGLQFLFEYFSETQRNKGNFPGRFSGRQFSNSRSEMNVSTLELGDSALYLCASSAGTGGSGTEAFFGQGTRLTVV.

The chain combines TRBV6-5 with TRBJ2-7, with 13 bases aligning to TRBD2. V lost 5 bases to trimming and J lost 5 bases; unmatched junction nucleotides: 6. The V gene's germline CDR1 is MNHEY and CDR2 SVGAGI. This CDR3 region has 15 residues. The CDR3 DNA sequence: TGTGCCAGCAGTCGCCGACTAGCGGGAGGTAACGAGCAGTACTTC. Protein product: CASSRRLAGGNEQYF.

The V and J genes are TRBV4-1 and TRBJ1-1; TRBD1 is a possible D gene (6 bases). V was shortened by 4 bases and J by 5 bases, with 11 bases between the two germline ends. The CDR3 sequence is 13 residues long. The germline V gene has CDR1 MGHRA and CDR2 YSYEKL. The CDR3 spells CASSRQVDTEAFF. The DNA for the CDR3 is TGCGCCAGCAGCCGACAGGTGGATACTGAAGCTTTCTTT.

J is TRBJ2-7 and V is TRBV12-1; TRBD2, as called in the table, went unchecked against the DNA. TRBV12-1 is a pseudogene segment. The CDR3 runs to 14 residues. The CDR3: CAPNPRGRAYEQYF. In DNA, the CDR3 is TGTGCCCCAAACCCCCGCGGGAGAGCCTACGAGCAGTACTTC.

The chain has TRBV5-6 and TRBJ1-4; 9 nucleotides line up with TRBD1. Unmatched junction bases numbered 5, after V lost 4 bases and J lost 7 bases. This CDR3 has 14 residues. From germline, CDR1 is SGHDT and CDR2 YYEEEE. The CDR3 loop reads CASSLRQGGEKLFF. The CDR3 DNA follows: TGTGCCAGCAGCCTACGACAGGGGGGTGAAAAACTGTTTTTT.

V usage is TRBV20-1 and J usage is TRBJ2-1; tentatively, D is TRBD1 (6 bases). V was clipped by 3 bases and J by 10 bases, with 10 bases between them. The CDR3 extends over 11 amino acids. Germline CDR1 DFQATT, CDR2 SNEGSKA (reference sequence). This CDR3 is CSASDRREQFF. Written as DNA, the CDR3 is TGCAGTGCTAGCGACAGGAGGGAGCAGTTCTTC.

A single count supports this clone. The V call is TRBV4-3, the J call TRBJ1-2, with D maybe TRBD1 (6 bases). Between the trimmed V and J ends, which lost 4 bases and 4 bases, there was a span of 10 bases. The germline gives CDR1 LGHNA, CDR2 YSLEER. This CDR3 has 13 residues. The CDR3: CASSRGQTYGYTF. CDR3 DNA sequence: TGCGCCAGCAGCCGAGGACAGACCTATGGCTACACCTTC.

This chain joins TRBV6-4 and TRBJ2-1; 12 nucleotides line up with TRBD2. V shed 4 bases, J shed 6 bases, and the junction held 4 bases outside the gene matches. From germline, CDR1 is MRHNA and CDR2 SNTAGT. The CDR3 sequence is 15 residues long. The CDR3 DNA reads as TGTGCCAGCAGTGTTCTAGCGGGAGGGTCCAATGAGCAGTTCTTC. Its protein product is CASSVLAGGSNEQFF.

The V and J genes are TRBV25-1 and TRBJ2-7; TRBD1 matches at 7 bases. CDR3 length: 14 amino acids. The germline CDR1 and CDR2 sequences are MGHDK and SYGVNS. The J segment lost 0 bases and the V segment lost 5 bases, leaving 4 bases of the junction unmatched. CDR3 nucleotide sequence: TGTGCCAGCAGTCCACAGGGGATCTCCTACGAGCAGTACTTC. Its protein is CASSPQGISYEQYF.

This chain joins TRBV10-3 and TRBJ2-7; TRBD2 matches 8 bases. Germline CDR1 and CDR2: ENHRY and SYGVKD. The CDR3 has 14 residues. V shed 6 bases and J 2 bases; nucleotides not matched to a gene: 6. This CDR3 is CAISRLAGPYEQYF. CDR3 nucleotides: TGTGCCATCAGCCGTTTAGCGGGACCCTACGAGCAGTACTTC.

This clone was recorded a few times. The rearrangement links TRBV4-3 to TRBJ2-2; TRBD2 matches 11 bases. Looked up from germline, CDR1 is LGHNA and CDR2 is YSLEER. The V and J ends lost 8 bases and 5 bases, in that order; junction bases with no gene match: 16. The CDR3 length is 18 residues. The CDR3 DNA reads TGCGCCAGCCAAACACGATCTAGCGGGAGGATGGAAACCGGGGAGCTGTTTTTT. Its protein is CASQTRSSGRMETGELFF.

V is TRBV2 and J is TRBJ1-2; no firm D call. The V end was cut by 6 bases, the J end by 2 bases, with 13 bases between. The CDR3 has 14 residues. Germline V CDR1 and CDR2: SNHLY, FYNNEI. The CDR3 bases are TGTGCCAGCAGGGAACAGACATCGAACTATGGCTACACCTTC. It translates to CASREQTSNYGYTF.

This rearrangement joins TRBV6-1 to TRBJ1-2; D ambiguous. Germline V lookup: CDR1 MNHNS, CDR2 SASEGT. The V gene lost 1 base and the J gene lost 3 bases, with 9 bases spanning the gap. This CDR3 is 14 amino acids long. In DNA, the CDR3 is TGTGCCAGCAGTGAAGTCGACGGAGACTATGGCTACACCTTC. Translation gives CASSEVDGDYGYTF.

The rearrangement uses TRBV5-4 and TRBJ2-1; 13 positions agree with TRBD2. In germline, CDR1 is SGHNT, CDR2 YYREEE (reference sequence). Unmatched junction bases numbered 4, after V lost 4 bases and J lost 6 bases. The CDR3 covers 15 residues. CDR3 residues: CASSTGTSGTNEQFF. The DNA for the CDR3 is TGTGCCAGCAGCACCGGGACTAGCGGGACCAATGAGCAGTTCTTC. Supplemented by reference TRBV5-4 and TRBJ2-1, the full variable domain reads ETGVTQSPTHLIKTRGQQVTLRCSSQSGHNTVSWYQQALGQGPQFIFQYYREEENGRGNFPPRFSGLQFPNYSSELNVNALELDDSALYLCASSTGTSGTNEQFFGPGTRLTVL.

The chain uses TRBV7-2 and TRBJ1-3; D is unclear. The CDR3 length is 14 residues. The V gene lost 10 bases and the J gene lost 2 bases, with 15 bases spanning the gap. Germline CDR1 is SGHTA and CDR2 is FQGNSA. The CDR3 sequence is CATFAPGPGNTIYF. CDR3 DNA: TGTGCCACCTTTGCCCCCGGTCCTGGAAACACCATATATTTT.

This chain uses TRBV4-2 with TRBJ2-7; 7 bases fit TRBD1. CDR1 and CDR2 from the germline V gene are LGHNA and YNFKEQ. This CDR3 contains 15 residues. J was trimmed by 2 bases and V by 3 bases; bases with no gene match: 7. CDR3 region: CASSHGQALTYEQYF. CDR3 sequence (DNA): TGTGCCAGCAGCCACGGACAGGCACTAACCTACGAGCAGTACTTC.

This clone was seen a single time. This chain links TRBV7-2 with TRBJ2-2; 8 bases map to TRBD2. V shed 6 bases, J shed 3 bases, and the junction held 6 bases outside the gene matches. There are 15 residues in the CDR3. The germline CDR1 and CDR2 sequences are SGHTA and FQGNSA. The chain's CDR3 is CASRTSGFDTGELFF. The CDR3 DNA sequence: TGTGCCAGCAGAACTAGCGGTTTCGACACCGGGGAGCTGTTTTTT.

V gene TRBV4-1 combines with J gene TRBJ2-7; D unclear. Germline loops: CDR1 MGHRA, CDR2 YSYEKL. The CDR3 runs 16 residues. V was pared by 0 bases and J by 3 bases, with 15 bases between. The CDR3 is CASSQDPAGPGYEQYF. DNA for the CDR3: TGCGCCAGCAGCCAAGATCCGGCAGGCCCCGGCTACGAGCAGTACTTC.

The chain links TRBV6-5 to TRBJ2-3; a weak D match, TRBD2 (5 bases). The ends were cut back, 5 bases at V and 0 bases at J, with 12 bases in the middle. CDR3 length: 15 residues. The V gene's germline CDR1 is MNHEY and CDR2 SVGAGI. CDR3: CASSLGGFSTDTQYF. DNA of the CDR3: TGTGCCAGCAGTCTAGGCGGGTTTAGCACAGATACGCAGTATTTT.

The gene calls are TRBV18 and TRBJ2-1; D perhaps matches TRBD1 (5 bases). The CDR3 is 18 amino acids. Germline V gene lookup returns CDR1 KGHSH and CDR2 LQKENI. V was cut by 2 bases and J by 3 bases, with 20 bases left in between. CDR3 sequence (DNA): TGTGCCAGCTCACCAGGTCCCGAGGCAGGGTGGATCTACAATGAGCAGTTCTTC. Protein sequence: CASSPGPEAGWIYNEQFF.

The CDR3 DNA follows: TGTGCCAGCAGCGGAGGACAGGGCAGCACAGATACGCAGTATTTT. Protein: CASSGGQGSTDTQYF. The chain is built from TRBV9 and TRBJ2-3; 8 nucleotides agree with TRBD1. CDR1 and CDR2 from the germline V gene are SGDLS and YYNGEE. The CDR3 spans 15 residues. Trimming cost V 3 bases and J 0 bases; bases outside gene matches: 3.

The rearrangement uses TRBV7-2 and TRBJ2-1; possibly TRBD1 for D (5 bases). In germline, CDR1 is SGHTA, CDR2 FQGNSA. The CDR3 spans 14 residues. V gave up 5 bases and J gave up 5 bases, with 13 bases separating them. CDR3 residues: CASSQGWGNNEQFF. The CDR3 DNA reads TGTGCCAGCAGCCAAGGTTGGGGCAACAATGAGCAGTTCTTC.